The 27 T cell receptor beta chains presented below share a single source sample, sequenced in a study of T cell clonality in common variable immunodeficiency. Here immunoSEQ multiplex PCR was the method, and the copy in TCRdb shows in-frame clones only, minus some. The sample is made up of about 81,000 clones, none counted only once. The material sequenced was peripheral blood mononuclear cells. The source is a person aged 18 to 70 in good health.

This clone was seen many times. The read halts 3 residues ahead of the CDR3 end, with the missing end drawn from the germline J gene. This chain links TRBV5-1 with TRBJ2-1; D is ambiguous. The germline V gene encodes CDR1 SGHRS and CDR2 YFSETQ. CDR3 length: 17 residues. Trimming removed 4 bases at V and 5 bases at J, with 22 bases between. The DNA read from the CDR3 is TGCGCCAGCAGCCCCCTCCCGTCGAGGTCCCACAACAATGAG. This codes for CASSPLPSRSHNNE. The whole CDR3 protein is CASSPLPSRSHNNEQFF.

This clone appeared many times. At one boundary the junction diverges from the germline segment, which might be a read error. The read ends 3 residues before the CDR3 terminus; that terminus is restored from the germline J gene. The chain employs TRBV4-2 and TRBJ2-2; possible D gene TRBD1, 6 bases. Germline lookup yields CDR1 LGHNA and CDR2 YNFKEQ. This CDR3 has 17 amino acids. This chain's CDR3 is CASSQDPQGSNTGELFF. CDR3 DNA, as far as it was read: TGCGCCAGCAGCCAAGATCCCCAGGGGTCGAATACCGGGGAG.

At least ten counts were recorded for this clone. The read halts 3 residues ahead of the CDR3 end, with the missing end drawn from the germline J gene. The chain carries TRBV19 and TRBJ1-5, with D possibly matching TRBD1 (6 bases). Trimming left V 0 bases short and J 1 base short, with 7 bases between. Germline V CDR1 and CDR2: LNHDA, SQIVND (reference sequence). The CDR3 consists of 15 residues. The CDR3 bases that were read are TGTGCCAGTAGTATAGAAGGACAGAGCAATCAGCCC. Amino acids: CASSIEGQSNQP. The full CDR3 is CASSIEGQSNQPQHF. Full variable domain (outside the CDR3, taken from reference TRBV19 and TRBJ1-5): DGGITQSPKYLFRKEGQNVTLSCEQNLNHDAMYWYRQDPGQGLRLIYYSQIVNDFQKGDIAEGYSVSREKKESFPLTVTSAQKNPTAFYLCASSIEGQSNQPQHFGDGTRLSIL.

This clone was picked up a small number of times. The read ends 3 residues before the CDR3 terminus; that terminus is restored from the germline J gene. V gene TRBV19 combines with J gene TRBJ1-5; D perhaps matches TRBD1 (5 bases). CDR3 length: 13 amino acids. Per the germline V gene, CDR1 is LNHDA and CDR2 is SQIVND (reference sequence). V gave up 7 bases and J gave up 7 bases, with 14 bases separating them. The chain's CDR3 is CASTAPGYQPQHF. The covered CDR3 bases are TGTGCCAGTACCGCCCCAGGGTACCAGCCC.

This clone came up many times. The read falls 3 residues short of the CDR3 end, and the missing part is taken from the germline J gene. The rearrangement joins TRBV19 to TRBJ2-2, with D maybe TRBD2 (6 bases). Germline V CDR1 and CDR2: LNHDA, SQIVND (reference sequence). Trimming shortened V by 6 bases and J by 2 bases, and 13 bases separated the two germline ends. The CDR3 is 15 amino acids. The CDR3 loop reads CASRVDGGNTGELFF. The part of the CDR3 DNA that was read is TGTGCCAGTAGGGTCGACGGGGGAAACACCGGGGAG.

This clone was found many times. The CDR3 end falls 3 residues outside the read, so it is completed with the germline J gene. The V call is TRBV19, the J call TRBJ2-5, with 12 bases matching TRBD2. After removal of 5 bases from V and 1 base from J, the junction contained 5 bases not matched to a gene. The germline gives CDR1 LNHDA, CDR2 SQIVND (reference sequence). The CDR3 contains 16 residues. The DNA read from the CDR3 is TGTGCCAGTAGTGTGGGACTAGCGGGCCTCCAAGAGACC. Translating it yields CASSVGLAGLQET. The CDR3 in full is CASSVGLAGLQETQYF.

This clone was counted ten times or more. Read data end 3 residues before the CDR3 end; the end is taken from the germline J gene. This sequence joins TRBV11-2 and TRBJ2-7, with TRBD2 identical over 8 bases. After removal of 5 bases from V and 6 bases from J, the junction contained 6 bases not matched to a gene. This CDR3 has 13 residues. The V gene's germline CDR1 is SGHAT and CDR2 FQNNGV. CDR3 DNA (partial): TGTGCCAGCAGCCCTGCCCGGGGGGGCGAG. Translating it yields CASSPARGGE. The CDR3 in its entirety is CASSPARGGEQYF.

There are many counts of this clone. The sequenced fragment ends 3 residues before the CDR3 boundary, so the rest is inferred from the germline J gene. The V and J genes are TRBV20-1 and TRBJ1-3; 11 bases fit TRBD1. Trimming took 6 bases from V and 4 from J; bases not matched to a gene: 8. Germline V gene lookup returns CDR1 DFQATT and CDR2 SNEGSKA (reference sequence). This CDR3 has 15 residues. CDR3 bases read: TGCAGTGCCCTGGACAGGGGGCGCTGGGGAAACACC. The encoded protein is CSALDRGRWGNT. The full CDR3 sequence reads CSALDRGRWGNTIYF.

On this clone: The sequenced fragment ends 3 residues before the CDR3 boundary, so the rest is inferred from the germline J gene. This chain connects TRBV2 to TRBJ2-2; no reliable D call. The ends were cut back, 5 bases at V and 9 bases at J, with 10 bases in the middle. Germline V gene sequence: CDR1 SNHLY, CDR2 FYNNEI. The CDR3 runs to 12 residues. Here the CDR3 reads CASSPTPRELFF. The CDR3 bases that were read are TGTGCCAGCAGTCCGACTCCTCGGGAG. Full variable domain (remainder filled in from reference TRBV2 and TRBJ2-2): EPEVTQTPSHQVTQMGQEVILRCVPISNHLYFYWYRQILGQKVEFLVSFYNNEISEKSEIFDDQFSVERPDGSNFTLKIRSTKLEDSAMYFCASSPTPRELFFGEGSRLTVL.

This clone came up many times. Sequencing ends 3 residues short of the CDR3 end; the germline J gene provides the rest. Different DNA sequences within this sample yield the same CDR3. The rearrangement joins TRBV5-1 to TRBJ2-7, with D unresolved. Between the trimmed V and J ends, which lost 0 bases and 2 bases, there was a span of 3 bases. Germline lookup yields CDR1 SGHRS and CDR2 YFSETQ. This CDR3 is 12 amino acids long. CDR3 bases read: TGCGCCAGCAGCTTGGACACCTACGAG. This gives the protein CASSLDTYE. The complete CDR3 reads CASSLDTYEQYF. The full variable domain, its missing parts supplied by reference TRBV5-1 and TRBJ2-7, is KAGVTQTPRYLIKTRGQQVTLSCSPISGHRSVSWYQQTPGQGLQFLFEYFSETQRNKGNFPGRFSGRQFSNSRSEMNVSTLELGDSALYLCASSLDTYEQYFGPGTRLTVT.

This clone was recorded at least ten times. The read is 3 residues too short to cover the CDR3 end, so that end is filled in from the germline J gene. V gene TRBV7-2 combines with J gene TRBJ1-5; 7 nucleotides line up with TRBD1. Germline loops: CDR1 SGHTA, CDR2 FQGNSA. V shed 4 bases, J shed 2 bases, and the junction held 2 bases outside the gene matches. This CDR3 has 14 amino acids. The part of the CDR3 DNA that was read is TGTGCCAGCAGCTACACAGGGGGCAATCAGCCC. It translates to CASSYTGGNQP. From start to end, the CDR3 is CASSYTGGNQPQHF.

At least ten counts were recorded for this clone. The read falls 3 residues short of the CDR3 end, and the missing part is taken from the germline J gene. The V and J genes are TRBV20-1 and TRBJ2-7, with D possibly TRBD1 on 6 matching bases. This CDR3 is built from 12 residues. The germline V gene has CDR1 DFQATT and CDR2 SNEGSKA (reference sequence). The CDR3 loop reads CSVQGSSYEQYF. The CDR3 bases that were read are TGCAGCGTACAGGGCAGCTCCTACGAG.

This clone was seen at least ten times. The CDR3 end falls 3 residues outside the read, so it is completed with the germline J gene. This chain connects TRBV7-2 to TRBJ1-2, with 7 positions matching TRBD1. The CDR3 has 15 residues. The ends lost 1 base at V and 1 base at J; junction bases unmatched: 3. CDR1 is SGHTA, CDR2 FQGNSA, per germline. The CDR3 here is CASSLGGTVNYGYTF. The CDR3 DNA, read in part, is TGTGCCAGCAGCTTAGGGGGGACAGTTAACTATGGC.

The table lists this clone with many counts. The DNA ends 3 residues before the CDR3 does, and the rest of the CDR3 is filled in from the germline J gene. The chain carries TRBV10-3 and TRBJ1-2; TRBD1 matches 7 bases. The CDR3 contains 15 residues. Germline CDR1 is ENHRY and CDR2 is SYGVKD. V lost 6 bases and J lost 0; bases outside the gene matches: 7. CDR3 DNA (partial): TGTGCCATCAGGCTTCAGGGGGAAGCTAACTATGGC. This sequence encodes CAIRLQGEANYG. The whole CDR3 is CAIRLQGEANYGYTF.

The table lists this clone with a few counts. The observed sequence ends 3 residues before the CDR3 terminus, with the missing tail filled in from the germline J gene. Other DNA sequences within the sample encode an identical CDR3. This chain uses TRBV6-2 or TRBV6-3 with TRBJ2-1, with TRBD2 identical over 14 bases. J lost 8 bases, V lost 6 bases, and 9 bases had no gene match. From germline, CDR1 is MNHEY and CDR2 SVGEGT. CDR3 length: 16 amino acids. CDR3 protein: CASSPGLAGVIDEQFF. The part of the CDR3 DNA that was read is TGTGCCAGCAGCCCGGGACTAGCGGGGGTAATCGATGAG.

This clone was seen only a few times. The read terminates 3 residues ahead of where the CDR3 ends, so the germline J gene completes it. This rearrangement joins TRBV7-2 to TRBJ2-2; 10 bases are shared with TRBD1. V shed 0 bases and J 4 bases; nucleotides not matched to a gene: 2. Germline V lookup: CDR1 SGHTA, CDR2 FQGNSA. This CDR3 is 16 amino acids long. The CDR3 sequence is CASSLATGGGTGELFF. The CDR3 bases that were read are TGTGCCAGCAGCTTAGCGACAGGGGGCGGCACCGGGGAG.

The sample holds many counts of this clone. The read ends 3 residues early relative to the CDR3; the germline J gene fills the gap. V and J are TRBV12-3 or TRBV12-4 and TRBJ2-5; no definite D call. This CDR3 region has 11 residues. The germline V and J ends were trimmed by 5 bases and 5 bases, with 6 bases remaining between them. Partial CDR3 DNA: TGTGCCAGCAGTCTGAGGGAGACC. Its translation is CASSLRET. The CDR3 as a whole reads CASSLRETQYF.

This clone was recorded at least ten times. The CDR3 end falls 3 residues outside the read, so it is completed with the germline J gene. The chain employs TRBV12-3 or TRBV12-4 and TRBJ1-5; D remains ambiguous. The CDR3 totals 12 residues. Trimming pared 4 bases from V and 6 bases from J, leaving 7 bases between. The CDR3 is CASSSTAQPQHF. The DNA read from the CDR3 is TGTGCCAGCAGTTCTACAGCTCAGCCC.

This clone was recorded many times. Sequencing ends 3 residues short of the CDR3 end; the germline J gene provides the rest. The chain carries TRBV9 and TRBJ1-4; 7 bases agree with TRBD1. This CDR3 contains 15 residues. Per the germline V gene, CDR1 is SGDLS and CDR2 is YYNGEE. After removal of 4 bases from V and 8 bases from J, the junction contained 11 bases not matched to a gene. The CDR3 sequence: CASSTEQGIEEKLFF. The DNA read from the CDR3 is TGTGCCAGCAGCACCGAACAGGGGATCGAAGAAAAA.

Only a few counts were recorded for this clone. The CDR3 is cut off 3 residues early in the read; its end comes from the germline J gene. This chain uses TRBV10-2 with TRBJ2-3, with 7 bases aligning to TRBD2. The CDR3 sequence is 16 residues long. The J segment lost 6 bases and the V segment lost 0 bases, leaving 9 bases of the junction unmatched. Germline V gene lookup returns CDR1 WSHSY and CDR2 SAAADI. The CDR3 protein is CASSESASWRGDTQYF. CDR3 bases read: TGCGCCAGCAGTGAGTCCGCTAGCTGGCGGGGGGATACG.

This clone came up many times. Read sequence stops 3 residues before the CDR3 end, and the germline J gene provides the missing end. This rearrangement joins TRBV20-1 to TRBJ2-3; D unresolved. CDR1 is DFQATT, CDR2 SNEGSKA, per germline (reference sequence). This CDR3 region has 12 residues. V was pared by 5 bases and J by 1 base, with 7 bases between. The covered CDR3 bases are TGCAGTGCTCGTGGGCGCACAGATACG. This gives the protein CSARGRTDT. In full, the CDR3 reads CSARGRTDTQYF.

This clone came up many times. CDR3 bases read: TGTGCTAGTGGTTTGTCCCCAGCAGGGGGACGTAGCGAG. The encoded protein is CASGLSPAGGRSE. The CDR3 in full is CASGLSPAGGRSEQYF. The chain has TRBV12-5 and TRBJ2-7; the match to TRBD1 covers 7 bases. The read ends 3 residues before the CDR3 terminus; that terminus is restored from the germline J gene. Unmatched junction bases numbered 13, after V lost 2 bases and J lost 6 bases. The CDR3 totals 16 residues. Germline CDR1 LGHNT, CDR2 FRNRAP.

In this sample, this clone turned up many times. The sequenced fragment ends 3 residues before the CDR3 boundary, so the rest is inferred from the germline J gene. The chain is built from TRBV7-2 and TRBJ2-7, with 8 bases matching TRBD1. Germline-derived CDR1 and CDR2 are SGHTA and FQGNSA. Unmatched junction bases numbered 8, after V lost 0 bases and J lost 1 base. This CDR3 spans 17 amino acids. The covered CDR3 bases are TGTGCCAGCAGCTTAGCGGGGGACAGGCTTAAGTCCTACGAG. It translates to CASSLAGDRLKSYE. The complete CDR3 sequence is CASSLAGDRLKSYEQYF.

This clone has a count of ten or more. The missing CDR3 end, 3 residues past where the read stops, is filled in from the germline J gene. The rearrangement links TRBV5-1 to TRBJ2-6; no clear D gene. The CDR3 is 17 residues long. Trimming took off 1 base at V and 0 bases at J, with 11 bases between the two ends. Germline values: CDR1 SGHRS, CDR2 YFSETQ. The CDR3 bases that were read are TGCGCCAGCAGCTTGCGATCGGGTGACTCTGGGGCCAACGTC. It is translated as CASSLRSGDSGANV. The complete CDR3 protein is CASSLRSGDSGANVLTF.

This clone was counted at least ten times. Read sequence stops 3 residues before the CDR3 end, and the germline J gene provides the missing end. This sequence joins TRBV5-1 and TRBJ1-4; 7 bases fit TRBD1. Per germline, CDR1 SGHRS and CDR2 YFSETQ. V gave up 0 bases and J gave up 0 bases; unmatched junction bases: 5. This CDR3 comprises 17 residues. CDR3 region: CASSLGGTDATNEKLFF. Partial CDR3 DNA: TGCGCCAGCAGCTTGGGGGGGACAGATGCAACTAATGAAAAA.

This clone occurred many times. The read is 3 residues too short to cover the CDR3 end, so that end is filled in from the germline J gene. The sample has other DNA sequences that encode this CDR3 too. The chain has TRBV20-1 and TRBJ1-6; a weak D match, TRBD1 (6 bases). Germline assignment: CDR1 DFQATT and CDR2 SNEGSKA (reference sequence). The CDR3 is made up of 14 amino acids. CDR3: CSARGGGARWPLHF. Incomplete CDR3 DNA: TGCAGTGCCAGGGGCGGAGGGGCAAGGTGGCCC.

The sample holds many counts of this clone. One junction end disagrees with the germline gene, perhaps due to a read error. The CDR3 end is not reached by the read, which stops 3 residues before it; the germline J gene fills it in. V and J are TRBV4-2 and TRBJ1-3; 9 nucleotides align to TRBD1. The CDR3 has 15 amino acids. In germline, CDR1 is LGHNA, CDR2 YNFKEQ. Here the CDR3 reads CASSLGGTGLNTIYF. Incomplete CDR3 DNA: TGCGCCAGCAGCCTGGGGGGGACAGGGCTAAACACC.